The next 30 T cell receptor beta chains were all read from a single sample in a study of blood T cell repertoires in COVID-19. Profiled with immunoSEQ multiplex PCR; TCRdb holds only in-frame clones, not every one. The sample yields some 140,000 clones, roughly 79% seen once. The specimen sequenced was peripheral blood. These receptors all stem from a man older than 75 with acute or convalescent COVID-19.

V usage is TRBV27 and J usage is TRBJ1-6, with TRBD1 identical over 7 bases. The CDR3 is made up of 17 amino acids. Per the germline V gene, CDR1 is MNHEY and CDR2 is SMNVEV (reference sequence). With V trimmed by 2 bases and J by 9 bases, 13 bases remained unmatched. CDR3 coding DNA: TGTGCCAGCAGTTTAGGGTCGGGACAGCGTCAATTTTCACCCCTCCACTTT. Translated, it gives CASSLGSGQRQFSPLHF.

This clone has just one count. This rearrangement joins TRBV4-1 to TRBJ2-1, with TRBD2 as a possible D gene (6 bases). In germline, CDR1 is MGHRA, CDR2 YSYEKL. V gave up 4 bases and J gave up 5 bases, with 18 bases separating them. The CDR3 sequence is 16 residues long. The DNA for the CDR3 is TGCGCCAGCAGCCCAACCCCTAGCGAGGGAAACAATGAGCAGTTCTTC. Translated, it gives CASSPTPSEGNNEQFF.

The V gene is TRBV7-2, the J gene TRBJ2-1; 14 positions agree with TRBD2. CDR3 length equals 17 residues. Trimming took 1 base from V and 8 from J; bases not matched to a gene: 7. The V gene's germline CDR1 is SGHTA and CDR2 FQGNSA. In DNA form, the CDR3 reads TGTGCCAGCAGCTTAGGGCTACCGGGACTAGCGGGGGATGAGCAGTTCTTC. Protein: CASSLGLPGLAGDEQFF.

This chain connects TRBV3-1 (or the pseudogene TRBV3-2) to TRBJ2-3; TRBD2 agrees at 8 bases. CDR3 size: 17 residues. The germline V gene encodes CDR1 LGHDT and CDR2 YNNKEL (reference sequence). V trimming: 3 bases; J trimming: 1 base; junction bases outside the gene matches: 9. This chain's CDR3 is CASSHPVEAGGTDTQYF. CDR3 coding DNA: TGTGCCAGCAGCCACCCGGTTGAAGCGGGGGGCACAGATACGCAGTATTTT.

The chain combines TRBV6-1 with TRBJ1-4; the D gene is possibly TRBD1 (6 bases). The length of the CDR3 is 15 residues. The V end was cut by 3 bases, the J end by 8 bases, with 16 bases between. Germline lookup yields CDR1 MNHNS and CDR2 SASEGT. In DNA form, the CDR3 reads TGTGCCAGCAGTGACAACAACAGGGTTCGGGAAAAACTGTTTTTT. This sequence encodes CASSDNNRVREKLFF.

There are a few counts of this clone. The chain employs TRBV6-5 and TRBJ1-2; D is undetermined. Trimming took 8 bases from V and 1 from J, leaving 5 bases between them. This CDR3 spans 11 amino acids. The V gene's germline CDR1 is MNHEY and CDR2 SVGAGI. The CDR3 sequence: CASVLNYGYTF. CDR3 coding DNA: TGTGCCAGCGTTCTTAACTATGGCTACACCTTC.

V and J are TRBV5-1 and TRBJ2-7; 7 bases are shared with TRBD1. The CDR3 contains 14 residues. In germline, CDR1 is SGHRS, CDR2 YFSETQ. J was trimmed by 2 bases and V by 0 bases; bases with no gene match: 2. The CDR3 here is CASSLAGGTYEQYF. The CDR3 DNA reads as TGCGCCAGCAGCTTGGCAGGGGGTACCTACGAGCAGTACTTC.

This chain links TRBV6-5 with TRBJ2-1, with D maybe TRBD1 (7 bases). Germline V CDR1 and CDR2: MNHEY, SVGAGI. The CDR3 has 14 residues. With 2 bases removed from V and 7 bases from J, the gap between germline ends came to 12 bases. DNA of the CDR3: TGTGCCAGCAGTTACACGCAGGGGGGAAATGAGCAGTTCTTC. Translating gives CASSYTQGGNEQFF.

This sequence joins TRBV20-1 and TRBJ1-1, with no clear D. The CDR3 has 11 amino acids. Germline-derived CDR1 and CDR2 are DFQATT and SNEGSKA (reference sequence). V dropped 5 bases and J dropped 4 bases, with 8 bases sitting between them. CDR3 region: CSAVGSTEAFF. The CDR3 nucleotides read TGCAGTGCTGTTGGGAGCACTGAAGCTTTCTTT.

This clone showed up many times. This chain uses TRBV11-2 with TRBJ1-5; 7 nucleotides align to TRBD1. Germline-derived CDR1 and CDR2 are SGHAT and FQNNGV. The CDR3 is made up of 15 amino acids. V was pared by 0 bases and J by 4 bases, with 3 bases of the junction left unmatched. CDR3 DNA sequence: TGTGCCAGCAGCTTAGACCCGGGACAGAATCAGCCCCAGCATTTT. Encoded protein: CASSLDPGQNQPQHF.

The chain links TRBV28 to TRBJ1-5; 8 positions agree with TRBD1. The junction had 4 bases not matched to a gene; V was cut back by 3 bases and J by 6 bases. This CDR3 is built from 14 residues. Germline V lookup: CDR1 MDHEN, CDR2 SYDVKM. CDR3 region: CASSFGRGLQPQHF. DNA for the CDR3: TGTGCCAGCAGTTTCGGCAGGGGGCTTCAGCCCCAGCATTTT.

This chain links TRBV6-5 with TRBJ1-5; D unresolved. The CDR3 extends over 15 amino acids. V was cut by 0 bases and J by 3 bases, with 9 bases left in between. Germline-derived CDR1 and CDR2 are MNHEY and SVGAGI. CDR3 residues: CASSYSYGDNQPQHF. The DNA of the CDR3 is TGTGCCAGCAGTTACTCTTACGGGGACAATCAGCCCCAGCATTTT.

The rearrangement links TRBV6-2 or TRBV6-3 to TRBJ2-3, with unresolved D. In germline, CDR1 is MNHEY, CDR2 SVGEGT. The CDR3 contains 15 residues. Trimming cost V 5 bases and J 0 bases, with 12 bases left between them. The CDR3 protein is CASSKSSPSTDTQYF. The DNA for the CDR3 is TGTGCCAGCAGTAAAAGCTCCCCTAGCACAGATACGCAGTATTTT.

This clone was seen a handful of times. This rearrangement joins TRBV7-2 to TRBJ2-7; TRBD1 matches 8 bases. The CDR3 length is 15 residues. V lost 5 bases to trimming and J lost 3 bases; unmatched junction nucleotides: 9. Germline V gene sequence: CDR1 SGHTA, CDR2 FQGNSA. This CDR3 is CASSLNHGTGYEQYF. In nucleotides, the CDR3 is TGTGCCAGCAGCCTAAACCATGGGACAGGCTACGAGCAGTACTTC.

The chain uses TRBV6-5 and TRBJ2-7; no clear D. CDR3 size: 15 residues. CDR1 is MNHEY and CDR2 is SVGAGI in the germline V gene. V lost 7 bases and J 5 bases, leaving 21 bases between the germline ends. CDR3 bases: TGTGCCAGCACTCAGAGTCTAGACGCGAGCGACGAGCAGTACTTC. This gives the protein CASTQSLDASDEQYF.

Only a few counts were recorded for this clone. The chain links TRBV3-1 (or the pseudogene TRBV3-2) to TRBJ2-5, with D unresolved. The length of the CDR3 is 14 residues. Germline CDR1 LGHDT, CDR2 YNNKEL (reference sequence). V was shortened by 1 base and J by 2 bases, with 8 bases between the two germline ends. CDR3 loop: CASSQVRRQETQYF. The CDR3 nucleotides are TGTGCCAGCAGCCAAGTTCGCAGACAAGAGACCCAGTACTTC.

The chain has TRBV28 and TRBJ2-3; 7 nucleotides agree with TRBD2. The CDR3 spans 14 residues. Germline V gene sequence: CDR1 MDHEN, CDR2 SYDVKM. The trim removed 4 bases at V and 0 bases at J, leaving 1 base unmatched. CDR3 DNA sequence: TGTGCCAGCAGTTCCGGGGGGAGCACAGATACGCAGTATTTT. As protein: CASSSGGSTDTQYF. The full variable domain, completed using reference TRBV28 and TRBJ2-3, is DVKVTQSSRYLVKRTGEKVFLECVQDMDHENMFWYRQDPGLGLRLIYFSYDVKMKEKGDIPEGYSVSREKKERFSLILESASTNQTSMYLCASSSGGSTDTQYFGPGTRLTVL.

The chain joins TRBV7-6 to TRBJ1-3, with a tentative D call TRBD1 (6 bases). With 0 bases removed from V and 4 bases from J, the gap between germline ends came to 22 bases. The CDR3 is made up of 19 amino acids. CDR1 is SGHVS, CDR2 FNYEAQ, per germline. In DNA form, the CDR3 reads TGTGCCAGCAGCTTAGCCATCGGTTTCCGGGGGGCCGCGGGAAACACCATATATTTT. Amino acids: CASSLAIGFRGAAGNTIYF.

The chain recombines TRBV5-1 with TRBJ1-4; no definite D call. Germline V lookup: CDR1 SGHRS, CDR2 YFSETQ. V was shortened by 0 bases and J by 8 bases, with 8 bases between the two germline ends. This CDR3 has 13 amino acids. CDR3 sequence: CASSLATNEKLFF. The CDR3 nucleotides are TGCGCCAGCAGCTTGGCGACAAACGAAAAACTGTTTTTT.

The V and J genes are TRBV24-1 and TRBJ1-4, with D perhaps matching TRBD1 (6 bases). The CDR3 covers 15 residues. V dropped 4 bases and J dropped 7 bases, with 15 bases sitting between them. The germline CDR1 and CDR2 sequences are KGHDR and SFDVKD. CDR3 DNA sequence: TGTGCCACCAGTGAAAAACAGGGATGGGGTGAAAAACTGTTTTTT. The encoded protein is CATSEKQGWGEKLFF.

This chain links TRBV4-3 with TRBJ2-3; a possible D gene is TRBD1 (5 bases). The CDR3 runs 17 residues. Trimming left V 0 bases short and J 1 base short, with 14 bases between. Germline loops: CDR1 LGHNA, CDR2 YSLEER. The CDR3 DNA sequence: TGCGCCAGCAGCCAAGATAATTCAGGGATTGGCACAGATACGCAGTATTTT. It specifies CASSQDNSGIGTDTQYF.

V usage is TRBV4-1 and J usage is TRBJ1-5, with 7 bases identical to TRBD1. The CDR3 has 17 residues. Per the germline V gene, CDR1 is MGHRA and CDR2 is YSYEKL. V gave up 4 bases and J gave up 5 bases; unmatched junction bases: 14. CDR3 nucleotides: TGCGCCAGCAGCCCAATGGAGGGCCAGGGGGGAGATCAGCCCCAGCATTTT. Amino acid sequence: CASSPMEGQGGDQPQHF.

The chain is built from TRBV9 and TRBJ2-2, with 8 bases that match TRBD1. This CDR3 contains 15 residues. CDR1 is SGDLS, CDR2 YYNGEE, per germline. V was pared by 2 bases and J by 6 bases, with 6 bases of the junction left unmatched. This CDR3 reads CASSVRQGIPGELFF. Here the CDR3 DNA reads TGTGCCAGCAGCGTCCGACAGGGGATACCCGGGGAGCTGTTTTTT.

The genes are TRBV3-1 (or the pseudogene TRBV3-2) and TRBJ1-2; 9 nucleotides align to TRBD1. Germline CDR1 reads LGHDT; CDR2 reads YNNKEL (reference sequence). This CDR3 region has 17 residues. Trimming at V came to 0 bases and at J to 5 bases, leaving 10 bases not matched to a gene. The CDR3 sequence is CASSQDLGTGKQYGYTF. In nucleotides, the CDR3 is TGTGCCAGCAGCCAAGATCTTGGGACAGGGAAACAGTATGGCTACACCTTC.

Written as DNA, the CDR3 is TGCGCCAGCAGCCAAGCTTTAACTAGCGGGGGGACCGGGGAGCTGTTTTTT. It translates to CASSQALTSGGTGELFF. The J gene is TRBJ2-2, the V gene TRBV4-3; 12 positions match TRBD2. CDR1 is LGHNA, CDR2 YSLEER, per germline. V was clipped by 1 base and J by 5 bases; unmatched bases: 5. This CDR3 is built from 17 residues.

The genes are TRBV7-8 and TRBJ2-6, with D possibly TRBD2 on 6 matching bases. CDR3 length: 18 amino acids. Germline loops: CDR1 SGHVS, CDR2 FQNEAQ. Between the trimmed V and J ends, which lost 3 bases and 4 bases, there was a span of 19 bases. The CDR3 nucleotides are TGTGCCAGCAGCTTTCGCGACTGGGGGGTGAGAGGGGCCAACGTCCTGACTTTC. The encoded protein is CASSFRDWGVRGANVLTF.

This chain links TRBV6-5 with TRBJ2-3; D gene uncertain. V lost 7 bases and J lost 6, with 20 bases in between. This CDR3 has 15 amino acids. CDR1 is MNHEY, CDR2 SVGAGI, per germline. Here the CDR3 DNA reads TGTGCCAGCAAACGCACAGAAGTTTCTGGGGATACGCAGTATTTT. Translation gives CASKRTEVSGDTQYF.

The chain couples TRBV15 to TRBJ1-4; perhaps TRBD1 as D (6 bases). Germline V CDR1 and CDR2: LNHNV, YYDKDF (reference sequence). The CDR3 is 15 residues long. Trimming stripped 2 bases from V and 6 bases from J, with 13 bases between. The CDR3 spells CATSRQGFVDEKLFF. For the CDR3, the DNA is TGTGCCACCAGCAGACAGGGGTTTGTGGATGAAAAACTGTTTTTT.

This clone was picked up a small number of times. This chain joins TRBV7-9 and TRBJ2-3; D might be TRBD1 (6 bases). The V end was cut by 4 bases, the J end by 3 bases, with 8 bases between. Germline V lookup: CDR1 SEHNR, CDR2 FQNEAQ (reference sequence). This CDR3 contains 13 residues. CDR3 coding DNA: TGTGCCAGCAGCTGGGGGCAGACAGATACGCAGTATTTT. Its translation: CASSWGQTDTQYF. The whole variable domain, filled in from reference TRBV7-9 and TRBJ2-3, reads DTGVSQNPRHKITKRGQNVTFRCDPISEHNRLYWYRQTLGQGPEFLTYFQNEAQLEKSRLLSDRFSAERPKGSFSTLEIQRTEQGDSAMYLCASSWGQTDTQYFGPGTRLTVL.

This clone has a handful of counts. This sequence joins TRBV4-2 and TRBJ1-6; a possible D gene is TRBD1 (5 bases). The germline V gene has CDR1 LGHNA and CDR2 YNFKEQ. The CDR3 loop spans 15 amino acids. V lost 1 base and J 9 bases, leaving 13 bases between the germline ends. Here the CDR3 DNA reads TGTGCCAGCAGCCAAGCCACAGGTTCTGGTTCACCCCTCCACTTT. This codes for CASSQATGSGSPLHF.